A single T cell receptor beta chain is shown here with its context. This clonotype was observed a handful of times. The antigen it recognizes is unknown. Base qualities are missing; no much larger clone stands one base away. As encoded in the germline V gene (reference sequence), CDR1 is DFQATT while CDR2 is SNEGSKA. Counted from cysteine to phenylalanine, this CDR3 has 16 amino acids. Kept here is only the CDR3 DNA, which spans 48 bases and is read in frame from base 1. V lost 6 bases and J lost 0 bases; the stretch between them is 20 bases long. The data were produced on an Illumina NovaSeq 6000. TCR cDNA was synthesized by 5'RACE template switching, through which a universal primer site and unique molecular identifiers were introduced. Priming of cDNA synthesis was performed from both the TCR alpha and TCR beta constant segments. Library amplification involved two PCR steps, and the second step added sample barcodes and sequencing adapters. Sequencing of libraries was performed on Illumina HiSeq 2500 (2x100 bp) or NovaSeq (2x150 bp). Regarding the original processing steps: Reads were demultiplexed and collapsed into UMI consensus sequences with MIGEC, and V(D)J alignment was performed with MiXCR. Vaccine-responding clonotypes were identified with edgeR using replicate PBMC samples, with FDR below 0.01 and a log2 fold change above 5 up to day 15 being required. CD4 or CD8 identity was assigned to each bulk clonotype according to whether the clonotype was present at higher abundance in the sequenced CD4 repertoire or the sequenced CD8 repertoire. Using fastp trimming at Q25 and MiXCR clonotype assembly, TCRdb reanalyzed the public sequencing data and kept in-frame beta chains. Entries are consolidated by CDR3 protein sequence, retaining the most common genes and DNA. TCRdb assigned the V and J calls; the authors' analysis was not used. Within this sample are a few hundred thousand distinct CDR3 sequences, with about 17% of them counted one time only. Roughly a sixth of the sample is taken by the ten largest.

This entry is derived from a study of T cells after yellow fever vaccination (dated by TCRdb to about 2019). With respect to the entire study: The SMART-Seq v4 Ultra Low Input RNA kit was used to prepare libraries from fractions with low cell numbers. To track T-cell clones before and after primary and booster YFV17D yellow fever vaccination, bulk TCR alpha and beta repertoires were sequenced longitudinally. The cohort comprised two healthy male donors, one aged 18 to 30 and one aged 30 to 40 years. Blood was drawn at multiple timepoints before and after primary and secondary immunization, with bulk PBMC replicates and cell subsets isolated. Overall results and qualifications from the work: A small fraction of clonotypes showed up in both the CD4 and CD8 compartments, probably as a result of convergent recombination. Most clones expanded after primary vaccination were re-detected after the booster (almost 97% of CD4 and around 88% of CD8), suggesting broad memory maintenance. Because abundant contaminating clonotypes from the bulk population could be contained in FACS-sorted repertoires, computational filtering was required. Compared with the primary T-cell response, the secondary T-cell response was weaker but faster, peaking on day 5 rather than day 15. Because only a couple of donors were included in the study, the extent to which the findings can be generalized is limited.

In the paper's terms, the treatment or condition label means: live attenuated yellow fever vaccine strain. At each blood-draw timepoint, two biological replicates of bulk PBMCs were obtained. A standard Ficoll-Paque protocol was used to isolate PBMCs from peripheral blood. TriZol was used to extract RNA from bulk PBMCs, CD4 and CD8 fractions, and dextramer-positive and dextramer-negative fractions. This sequence originates from a man younger than 35 who received the YFV17D yellow fever vaccine. The chain joins TRBV20-1 to TRBJ1-2, and the D gene may be TRBD1, 5 bases matching. The sequenced sample was PBMCs, obtained before the yellow fever booster vaccination. The sequenced DNA is TGCAGTGCCGCAACTACGATAGGGGCCCCTAACTATGGCTACACCTTC. It translates to CSAATTIGAPNYGYTF.